A selection of T cell receptor beta chains follows, all from one sample in a study of T cells in Graves' hyperthyroidism and ophthalmopathy. Via MiXCR, TCRdb re-called the multiplex PCR reads, giving one row per CDR3 protein. The sample has 550,000 to 650,000 distinct CDR3 sequences, about 14% seen once; the top ten hold approximately 15%. Source material: blood. These receptors were collected from a woman aged 35 to 49 with Graves' hyperthyroidism. The CDR3 runs from the conserved cysteine through the conserved F or W. The D gene is left open where the match is weak. Expanded clones are given a class, and other clones once, few, many or no size at all.

V gene	D gene	J gene	clone size	CDR3 protein	CDR3 DNA
TRBV6-1	NA	TRBJ2-5	NA	CASSDGPQETQYF	TGTGCCAGCAGTGATGGTCCCCAAGAGACCCAGTACTTC
TRBV7-3	NA	TRBJ1-1	many	CASSPQSGAHGGAFF	TGTGCCAGCAGCCCGCAATCAGGGGCCCACGGGGGAGCTTTCTTT
TRBV28	NA	TRBJ2-7	many	CASASGGNEQYF	TGTGCCAGCGCTTCCGGAGGGAACGAGCAGTACTTC
TRBV5-1	TRBD2	TRBJ2-1	few	CASSFGLAGDPQFF	TGTGCCAGCAGCTTTGGACTAGCGGGAGATCCGCAGTTCTTC
TRBV15	TRBD1	TRBJ2-1	few	CATSGQVLQWLLFF	TGTGCCACCAGCGGACAGGTCCTACAGTGGCTGCTCTTCTTC
TRBV11-3	TRBD1	TRBJ2-1	NA	CASSGQGMDEQFF	TGTGCCAGCAGCGGACAGGGGATGGATGAGCAGTTCTTC
TRBV11-3	NA	TRBJ2-7	NA	CASSSSSGGSCEQYF	TGTGCCAGCAGCTCAAGTTCGGGCGGGTCCTGCGAGCAGTACTTC
TRBV19	NA	TRBJ1-1	many	CASSIQGINTEAFF	TGTGCCAGTAGTATCCAGGGGATCAACACTGAAGCTTTCTTT
TRBV3-1	TRBD2	TRBJ2-3	many	CASSQVAGAADTQYF	TGTGCCAGCAGCCAAGTTGCGGGAGCGGCAGATACGCAGTATTTT
TRBV18	TRBD2	TRBJ2-2	NA	CASSPPGLAAGGELFF	TGTGCCAGCTCACCTCCCGGACTAGCAGCCGGCGGGGAGCTGTTTTTT
TRBV12-3/TRBV12-4	TRBD1	TRBJ2-7	many	CASTLGTGNTYEQYF	TGTGCCAGCACTCTAGGGACAGGGAATACCTACGAGCAGTACTTC
TRBV5-1	TRBD1	TRBJ1-1	NA	CASSQGAKVMNTEAFF	TGCGCCAGCAGTCAGGGGGCGAAGGTCATGAACACTGAAGCTTTCTTT
TRBV2	NA	TRBJ2-2	many	CASSEGFRDTGELFF	TGTGCCAGCAGTGAGGGGTTTCGAGACACCGGGGAGCTGTTTTTT
TRBV7-2	TRBD2	TRBJ2-3	many	CASSLLPSGTTDTQYF	TGTGCCAGCAGCTTACTGCCTAGCGGGACCACAGATACGCAGTATTTT
TRBV10-3	NA	TRBJ1-6	few	CAISESGVNSPLHF	TGTGCCATCAGTGAGTCAGGGGTCAATTCACCCCTCCACTTT
TRBV9	NA	TRBJ2-3	many	CASSVDSPGVADTQYF	TGTGCCAGCAGCGTAGATTCCCCGGGAGTCGCAGATACGCAGTATTTT
TRBV5-1	NA	TRBJ2-3	few	CASSLAGGGGTDTQYF	TGCGCCAGCAGCTTGGCCGGGGGAGGCGGCACAGATACGCAGTATTTT
TRBV24-1	TRBD1	TRBJ2-7	few	CATSDPGQPYEQYF	TGTGCCACCAGTGATCCGGGACAGCCCTACGAGCAGTACTTC
TRBV19	NA	TRBJ1-2	few	CASSIGQTRDGYTF	TGTGCCAGTAGTATTGGACAGACTCGTGATGGCTACACCTTC
TRBV4-2	NA	TRBJ2-1	few	CASSQDSLFSYNEQFF	TGTGCCAGCAGCCAAGATTCACTCTTCTCCTACAATGAGCAGTTCTTC
TRBV6-6	TRBD2	TRBJ2-2	NA	CASSYSLAGAHTNTGELFF	TGTGCCAGCAGTTACTCACTAGCGGGAGCCCACACGAACACCGGGGAGCTGTTTTTT
TRBV6-1	NA	TRBJ1-4	NA	CASSDAGNEKLFF	TGTGCCAGCAGTGATGCTGGGAATGAAAAACTGTTTTTT
TRBV11-3	TRBD2	TRBJ2-1	few	CASSLSPPLGWSGNVNEQFF	TGTGCCAGCAGCTTAAGCCCTCCCTTAGGGTGGAGCGGGAACGTCAATGAGCAGTTCTTC
TRBV5-8	NA	TRBJ2-7	many	CASSLGRTPSSYEQYF	TGTGCCAGCAGCTTGGGGCGGACACCGAGCTCCTACGAGCAGTACTTC
TRBV5-1	NA	TRBJ2-5	few	CASTLGQGKETQYF	TGCGCCAGCACCCTGGGGCAGGGGAAGGAGACCCAGTACTTC
TRBV29-1	NA	TRBJ2-7	many	CSVVQGGNEQYF	TGCAGCGTAGTACAGGGTGGCAACGAGCAGTACTTC
TRBV3-1	NA	TRBJ1-2	few	CASSPGIANYGYTF	TGTGCCAGCAGCCCAGGGATAGCTAACTATGGCTACACCTTC
TRBV20-1	NA	TRBJ2-3	NA	CSVRVGLARGTDTQYF	TGCAGTGTAAGAGTGGGGCTCGCGAGGGGCACAGATACGCAGTATTTT
TRBV15	TRBD1	TRBJ2-7	NA	CATSGGQLYEQYF	TGTGCCACCAGCGGGGGACAGCTCTACGAGCAGTACTTC
TRBV27	NA	TRBJ2-1	many	CASSLFETSLNEQFF	TGTGCCAGCAGTTTATTCGAGACTAGTTTAAATGAGCAGTTCTTC
TRBV20-1	TRBD2	TRBJ2-2	few	CSALGEGAGRELFF	TGCAGTGCTCTAGGGGAAGGAGCGGGGAGGGAGCTGTTTTTT
TRBV20-1	TRBD1	TRBJ1-1	many	CSAPGTGNTEAFF	TGCAGTGCCCCCGGGACAGGGAACACTGAAGCTTTCTTT
TRBV6-2/TRBV6-3	NA	TRBJ2-7	few	CASSYFGDNYEQYF	TGTGCCAGCAGTTACTTTGGGGACAACTACGAGCAGTACTTC
TRBV5-1	TRBD1	TRBJ2-7	many	CASSLIGTGGYEQYF	TGCGCCAGCAGCCTCATTGGGACAGGGGGCTACGAGCAGTACTTC
TRBV6-6	TRBD2	TRBJ2-7	many	CASSYSDRLAGGPGYEQYF	TGTGCCAGCAGTTACTCGGACAGACTAGCGGGAGGGCCGGGGTACGAGCAGTACTTC
TRBV6-1	NA	TRBJ1-2	NA	CASSPGVGTYGYTF	TGTGCCAGCAGTCCTGGGGTCGGTACCTATGGCTACACCTTC
TRBV30	TRBD1	TRBJ1-2	few	CAWSTRGAQGLRYGYTF	TGTGCCTGGAGCACCCGCGGGGCACAGGGGCTACGCTATGGCTACACCTTC
TRBV6-1	NA	TRBJ2-7	many	CASGSNRVGEQYF	TGTGCCAGCGGGAGCAACAGGGTGGGCGAGCAGTACTTC
TRBV6-2/TRBV6-3	TRBD1	TRBJ1-1	NA	CASGSGTGFVAFF	TGTGCCAGCGGTAGCGGGACAGGGTTCGTCGCTTTCTTT
TRBV30	TRBD2	TRBJ2-7	NA	CAWSVLGLAGPYEQYF	TGTGCCTGGAGTGTACTCGGGCTAGCGGGGCCCTACGAGCAGTACTTC
TRBV7-9	NA	TRBJ2-7	few	CASSLESGNYEQYF	TGTGCCAGCAGCTTAGAGTCCGGGAACTACGAGCAGTACTTC
TRBV5-1	TRBD1	TRBJ2-5	NA	CASNPTPTGGQETQYF	TGCGCCAGCAACCCCACCCCTACAGGGGGGCAAGAGACCCAGTACTTC
TRBV28	NA	TRBJ2-2	many	CATTTGQNTGELFF	TGTGCCACGACGACTGGACAGAACACCGGGGAGCTGTTTTTT
TRBV28	TRBD1	TRBJ2-7	many	CASSFPGQGTYEQYF	TGTGCCAGCAGTTTTCCGGGACAGGGTACATACGAGCAGTACTTC
TRBV28	NA	TRBJ2-2	many	CASSLTSPSTGELFF	TGTGCCAGCAGCTTGACTAGTCCTAGTACCGGGGAGCTGTTTTTT
TRBV5-6	NA	TRBJ2-5	many	CASSRGTPGQETQYF	TGTGCCAGCAGCCGAGGGACCCCGGGGCAAGAGACCCAGTACTTC
TRBV28	NA	TRBJ1-5	NA	CASSLRGPGPQHF	TGTGCCAGCAGTTTGAGGGGCCCGGGGCCCCAGCATTTT
TRBV28	NA	TRBJ2-1	many	CASSLRFPGTYNEQFF	TGTGCCAGCAGTTTAAGGTTTCCCGGGACTTACAATGAGCAGTTCTTC
TRBV19	NA	TRBJ2-3	few	CASSRLGLGTDTQYF	TGTGCCAGTAGCCGGCTGGGGCTTGGCACAGATACGCAGTATTTT
TRBV20-1	NA	TRBJ2-4	NA	CSAQGQGHGSGIQYF	TGCAGTGCCCAAGGCCAGGGGCACGGCTCGGGCATTCAGTACTTC
TRBV7-2	TRBD2	TRBJ2-1	many	CASSPVAGGRPLTEQFF	TGTGCCAGCAGCCCCGTAGCGGGAGGACGACCCTTGACTGAGCAGTTCTTC
TRBV11-2	NA	TRBJ1-1	many	CASSLQRGGTEAFF	TGTGCCAGCAGCTTACAACGAGGGGGCACTGAAGCTTTCTTT
TRBV12-3/TRBV12-4	NA	TRBJ1-5	many	CASSWDARNQPQHF	TGTGCCAGCAGTTGGGATGCGCGCAATCAGCCCCAGCATTTT
TRBV7-6	TRBD1	TRBJ1-6	NA	CASSSYGQGGDSPLHF	TGTGCCAGCAGCTCCTACGGACAGGGTGGTGATTCACCCCTCCACTTT